The clone carrying this T cell receptor (beta chain) has only one observation. Its ends do not fully match the called genes, so a read error is possible. CDR3 size: 16 residues. Germline V gene data show CDR1 as LNHDA and CDR2 as SQIVND (reference sequence). This entry belongs to a study of control samples from healthy donors and cancer patients. The repertoire was sequenced with immunoSEQ multiplex PCR; TCRdb's copy has only in-frame clones and lacks some. Of about 45,000 clones detected, about 75% appear once; the ten largest clones hold approximately 17%. The chain recombines TRBV19 with TRBJ2-2, with D possibly being TRBD1 or TRBD2 (5 bases each). This TCR was recovered from a male donor with melanoma. Input material: formalin-fixed, paraffin-embedded tissue. In DNA form, the CDR3 reads TGTGCCAGTAGCGATCGTAGAGGGGCAAATGCCGGGGAGCTGCTTTTT. Translated: CASSDRRGANAGELLF.